Below, 5 T cell receptor beta chains from the same sample are listed, as sequenced in a study of blood T cell repertoires in COVID-19. Sequenced by immunoSEQ multiplex PCR; TCRdb stores in-frame clones only, minus some. The sample yields roughly 200,000 clones, around four fifths seen once. Specimen: peripheral blood. The receptors derive from a woman aged 65 to 85 with active or convalescent COVID-19.

There are a few counts of this clone. This CDR3 reads CASSVGTGNEKLFF. Written as DNA, the CDR3 is TGTGCCAGCAGCGTAGGGACAGGGAATGAAAAACTGTTTTTT. This chain connects TRBV9 to TRBJ1-4, with 8 nucleotides matching TRBD1. The length of the CDR3 is 14 residues. The ends lost 0 bases at V and 5 bases at J; junction bases unmatched: 0. CDR1 is SGDLS, CDR2 YYNGEE, per germline.

The chain has TRBV14 and TRBJ1-6, with TRBD1 matching over 8 bases. This CDR3 contains 15 residues. The ends lost 3 bases at V and 7 bases at J; junction bases unmatched: 5. CDR1 is SGHDN and CDR2 is FVKESK in the germline V gene. CDR3 coding DNA: TGTGCCAGCAGCCAGTGGACAGGGCCGAATTCACCCCTCCACTTT. As protein: CASSQWTGPNSPLHF.

J is TRBJ2-2 and V is TRBV3-1 (or the pseudogene TRBV3-2); TRBD2 aligns across 11 bases. The CDR3 loop spans 18 amino acids. The germline CDR1 and CDR2 sequences are LGHDT and YNNKEL (reference sequence). With 5 bases clipped from V and 1 base from J, the junction kept 9 bases outside the gene matches. CDR3 region: CASSTLNLAGGNTGELFF. For the CDR3, the DNA is TGTGCCAGCAGCACTTTAAACCTAGCGGGAGGGAACACCGGGGAGCTGTTTTTT.

This rearrangement joins TRBV19 to TRBJ1-1, with a tentative D call TRBD1 (5 bases). V gave up 7 bases and J gave up 4 bases, with 19 bases separating them. Per the germline V gene, CDR1 is LNHDA and CDR2 is SQIVND (reference sequence). The CDR3 is 15 amino acids. CDR3 sequence: CASTLGARVSTEAFF. The CDR3 DNA follows: TGTGCCAGTACCCTTGGGGCCCGGGTTAGCACTGAAGCTTTCTTT.

Worth noting for this clone: Other nucleotide sequences from this sample produce the same CDR3. The chain employs TRBV5-1 and TRBJ2-1; D gene uncertain. CDR3 size: 15 residues. Germline loops: CDR1 SGHRS, CDR2 YFSETQ. V was shortened by 0 bases and J by 1 base, with 8 bases between the two germline ends. As DNA, the CDR3 is TGCGCCAGCAGCTTGGGAGGTGGGTCCTACAATGAGCAGTTCTTC. Its protein product is CASSLGGGSYNEQFF.